One TCR beta chain is described in this entry. How the authors handled the data: Reference gene primer amplification gave nucleated cell count estimates. Using immunoSEQ multiplex PCR, the repertoire was profiled, and TCRdb retains in-frame clones only, with some absent. From that table come the V and J calls and clone size; the DNA was used to work out D and trimming. Of roughly 25,000 clones in the sample, approximately 64% were seen once. These data come from a study of blood T cell repertoires in COVID-19. This CDR3 contains 12 residues. Germline lookup yields CDR1 ENHRY and CDR2 SYGVKD. The V end lost 8 bases, the J end lost 3 bases, and 10 bases lay between the germline ends.

The chain employs TRBV10-3 and TRBJ1-2; D gene unclear. Sequencing used peripheral blood. The receptor was isolated from a man in his sixties with active or convalescent COVID-19. This CDR3 reads CAISWLDYGYTF. CDR3 nucleotides: TGTGCCATCTCCTGGCTGGACTATGGCTACACCTTC.